This T cell receptor (beta chain) is drawn from a study of early T cells in non-severe SARS-CoV-2 infection. Study conclusions and caveats: The VDJdb matching leaned toward anti-spike CD8 responses and overlooked private and CD4 specificities.

Via MiXCR, TCRdb re-called the 5' RACE reads, giving one row per CDR3 protein. This sample has approximately 35,000 distinct CDR3 sequences, with 5.5% to 7% found just once. The length of the CDR3 is 12 residues. The V end lost 10 bases, the J end lost 6 bases, and 14 bases lay between the germline ends. Germline CDR1 WSHSY, CDR2 SAAADI. Worth noting for this clonotype: What it recognizes is unknown.

The genes are TRBV10-2 and TRBJ2-3; D not certain. The receptor was derived from an adult who was a healthcare worker with PCR-confirmed SARS-CoV-2 infection or an uninfected control (not recorded which). Sample: whole blood. The CDR3 nucleotides are TGCGCCACCTCCTGGCCCTCGGATACGCAGTATTTT. This codes for CATSWPSDTQYF.